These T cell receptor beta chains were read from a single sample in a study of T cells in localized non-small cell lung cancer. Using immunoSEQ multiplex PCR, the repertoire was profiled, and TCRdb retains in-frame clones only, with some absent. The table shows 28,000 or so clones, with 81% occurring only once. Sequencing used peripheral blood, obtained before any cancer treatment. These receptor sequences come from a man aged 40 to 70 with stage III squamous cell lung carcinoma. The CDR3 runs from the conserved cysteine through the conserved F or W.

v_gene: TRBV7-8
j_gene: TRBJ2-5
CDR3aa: CASRRTSGETQYF

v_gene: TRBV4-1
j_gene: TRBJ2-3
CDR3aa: CASSPERVTDTQYF

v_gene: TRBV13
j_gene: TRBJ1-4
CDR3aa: CASSKSGAEKLFF

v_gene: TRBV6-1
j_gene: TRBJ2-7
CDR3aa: CASSGITSVAYEQYF

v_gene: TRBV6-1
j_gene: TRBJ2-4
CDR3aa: CASTESGRAPYF

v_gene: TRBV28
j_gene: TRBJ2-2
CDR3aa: CASSSRNTGELFF

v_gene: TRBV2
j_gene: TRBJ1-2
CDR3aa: CASSEGLYGYTF

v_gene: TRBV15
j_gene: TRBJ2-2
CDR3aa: CATSRSGQTGELFF

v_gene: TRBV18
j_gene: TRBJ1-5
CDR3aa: CASSPEGQGVPRQPQHF

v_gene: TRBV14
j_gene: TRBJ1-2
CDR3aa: CASSRGTGHYGYTF

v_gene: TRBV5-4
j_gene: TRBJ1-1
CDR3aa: CASSPYTAGATEAFF

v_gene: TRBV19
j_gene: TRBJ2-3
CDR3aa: CASTSAGGLDTQYF

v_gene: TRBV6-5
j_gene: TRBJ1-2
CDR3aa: CASSSLRGRPNYGYTF

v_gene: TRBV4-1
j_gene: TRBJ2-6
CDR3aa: CASSQAPTVRQSFSGANVLTF

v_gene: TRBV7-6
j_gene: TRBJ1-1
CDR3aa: CASSARQGTNTEAFF

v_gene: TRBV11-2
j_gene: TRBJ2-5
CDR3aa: CASSRRVAGSQETQYF

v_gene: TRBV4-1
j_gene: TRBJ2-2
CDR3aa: CASSQVQGAPTGELFF

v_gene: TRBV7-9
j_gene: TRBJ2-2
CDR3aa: CASEQGTGELFF

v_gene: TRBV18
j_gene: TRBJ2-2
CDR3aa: CASSPPTGNTGELFF

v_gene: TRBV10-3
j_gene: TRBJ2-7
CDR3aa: CAISGQGYEQYF

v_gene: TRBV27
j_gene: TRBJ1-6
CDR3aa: CASSFSRQGDSPLHF

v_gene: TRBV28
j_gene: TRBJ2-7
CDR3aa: CASSPQHSGIYEQYF

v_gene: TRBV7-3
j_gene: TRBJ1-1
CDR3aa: CASSDLRDSEAFF

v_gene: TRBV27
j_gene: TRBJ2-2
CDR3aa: CASSLMVNTGELFF

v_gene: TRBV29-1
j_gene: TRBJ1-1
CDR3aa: CSGGGTEAFF

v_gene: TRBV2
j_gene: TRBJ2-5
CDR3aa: CASTQEGGTPRQETQYF

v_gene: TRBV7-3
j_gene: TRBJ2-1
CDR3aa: CASSLYGNRDNEQFF

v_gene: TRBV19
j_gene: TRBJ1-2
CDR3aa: CASSTFQENNYGYTF

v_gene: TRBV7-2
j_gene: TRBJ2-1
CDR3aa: CASSLERPPSSEQFF

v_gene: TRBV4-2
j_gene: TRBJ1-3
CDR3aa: CASSQGPNSGNTIYF

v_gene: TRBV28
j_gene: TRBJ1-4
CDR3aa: CASSRGGIDEKLFF

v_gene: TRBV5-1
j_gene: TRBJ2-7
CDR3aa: CASSKDKSYEQYF

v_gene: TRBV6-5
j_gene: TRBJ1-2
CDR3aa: CASRKDVTGAYGYTF

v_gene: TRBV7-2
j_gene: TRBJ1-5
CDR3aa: CASSLRRGSNQPQHF

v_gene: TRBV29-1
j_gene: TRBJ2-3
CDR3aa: CSAAGGVGTDTQYF

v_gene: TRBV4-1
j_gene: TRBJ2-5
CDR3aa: CASSQDSEQETQYF

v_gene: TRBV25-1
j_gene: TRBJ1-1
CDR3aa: CASSALGAGGTEAFF

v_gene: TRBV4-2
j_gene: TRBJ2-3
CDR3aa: CASSQEPSRGTDTQYF

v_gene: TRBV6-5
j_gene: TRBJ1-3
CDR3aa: CASRRSRVLGNTIYF

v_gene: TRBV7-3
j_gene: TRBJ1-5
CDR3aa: CASSHQGASNQPQHF

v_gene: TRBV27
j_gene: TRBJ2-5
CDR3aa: CASRATGEKETQYF

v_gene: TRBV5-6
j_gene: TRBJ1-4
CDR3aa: CASSWTKGGFNEKLFF

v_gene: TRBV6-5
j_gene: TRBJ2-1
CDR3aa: CASSYGQHNEQFF

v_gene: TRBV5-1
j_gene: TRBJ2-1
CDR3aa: CASSFTSSYNEQFF

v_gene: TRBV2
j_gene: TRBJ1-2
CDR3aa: CASSPTGSGYTF

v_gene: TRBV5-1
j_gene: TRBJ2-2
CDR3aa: CASSYKREVGELFF

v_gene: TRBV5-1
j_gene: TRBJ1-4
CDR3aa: CASSFGQSNEKLFF

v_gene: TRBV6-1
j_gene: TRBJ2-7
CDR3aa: CASSALHEQYF

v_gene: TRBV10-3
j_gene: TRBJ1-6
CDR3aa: CAISDPVRNSPLHF